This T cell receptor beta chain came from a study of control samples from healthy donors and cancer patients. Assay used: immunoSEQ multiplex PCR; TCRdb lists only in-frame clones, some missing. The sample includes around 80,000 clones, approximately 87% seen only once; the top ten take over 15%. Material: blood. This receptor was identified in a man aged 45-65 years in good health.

The CDR3: CASSEAQGQKETQYF. In nucleotides, the CDR3 is TGTGCCAGCAGTGAAGCGCAGGGACAGAAAGAGACCCAGTACTTC. The V and J genes are TRBV2 and TRBJ2-5; 7 bases are a match to TRBD1. Per germline, CDR1 SNHLY and CDR2 FYNNEI. CDR3 length: 15 residues. V shed 0 bases and J 3 bases; nucleotides not matched to a gene: 4. The complete variable domain, with remaining parts taken from reference TRBV2 and TRBJ2-5, reads EPEVTQTPSHQVTQMGQEVILRCVPISNHLYFYWYRQILGQKVEFLVSFYNNEISEKSEIFDDQFSVERPDGSNFTLKIRSTKLEDSAMYFCASSEAQGQKETQYFGPGTRLLVL.